This T cell receptor (beta chain) is from a study of blood T cell repertoires in COVID-19. Per the germline V gene, CDR1 is SNHLY and CDR2 is FYNNEI. CDR3 size: 13 residues. V gave up 7 bases and J gave up 6 bases; unmatched junction bases: 3. As handled by the study authors: Counts of nucleated cells, estimated from reference gene primer amplification, were obtained. Clones were sequenced by immunoSEQ multiplex PCR, and TCRdb holds only the in-frame ones, with some missing. Clone size and the V and J calls come from that table; the DNA yielded D and trimming. The sample has about 68,000 clones; about 88% are singletons.

The V and J genes are TRBV2 and TRBJ1-6; 7 bases align to TRBD1. The clonotype was recovered from a middle-aged man with active COVID-19. The specimen was peripheral blood. The CDR3 region has the DNA TGTGCCAGCATCGGGACAGTTAATTCACCCCTCCACTTT. Residues: CASIGTVNSPLHF. The variable domain in full, with the rest retrieved from reference TRBV2 and TRBJ1-6, is EPEVTQTPSHQVTQMGQEVILRCVPISNHLYFYWYRQILGQKVEFLVSFYNNEISEKSEIFDDQFSVERPDGSNFTLKIRSTKLEDSAMYFCASIGTVNSPLHFGNGTRLTVT.